The present entry profiles one TCR beta chain with its context. This clonotype was detected ten times or more. The antigen this receptor binds is unknown. Nothing much larger sits one base from this clone, and base qualities are not available. This sample stems from a study of T-cell reconstitution after alpha-beta-depleted transplantation in children (dated by TCRdb to the mid-2010s). At the level of the whole study: Using TCR repertoire profiling, the study followed T-cell immune reconstitution in a quantitative way in children after TCRalphabeta/CD19-depleted allogeneic hematopoietic cell transplantation. Findings and caveats that apply to the study as a whole: The apparently early alphabetaT-cell count recovery about two months after transplant was reportedly dependent on only several hundred rapidly expanded clones derived from non-depleted graft cells. In some patients, high TCRbeta diversity at day 60 was attributed to recipient T cells and intrathymic progenitors that had survived conditioning. Over the following months the frequencies of hyperexpanded clones went down, and after one year T-cell counts and TCRbeta diversity were mostly credited to newly produced T cells.

To prepare the library, PCR was applied. Sequencer: Illumina HiSeq 2500. TCR library preparation used molecular barcoding, with unique molecular identifiers applied to normalize quantification of the TCRbeta repertoire. The public reads were run again by TCRdb, first through fastp at Q25 and then through MiXCR, and only productive beta chains were kept. Identical CDR3 protein sequences are pooled into one entry, listed with their most common genes and DNA. The sample table shows approximately 30,000 distinct CDR3 sequences, and about 7% are seen once. The ten most abundant clones make up about 27% of the sample. The time point label, read with the paper, signifies: day 60 (about 2 months) after transplantation. According to the study, the label for this sample's treatment or condition signals: allogeneic hematopoietic cell transplantation with graft depleted of TCRalphabeta T cells and CD19 B cells. TCRalphabeta/CD19-depleted allogeneic hematopoietic cell grafts were given to the transplant recipients, all of whom were children.

The CDR3 sequence holds 13 residues, the cysteine and phenylalanine included. The DNA shown is the 39-base CDR3, in frame from base 1. CDR1 LGHNA and CDR2 YSLEER were looked up in the germline V gene. V sheds 2 bases and J sheds 7 bases, leaving 11 bases between their ends. The chain couples TRBV4-3 to TRBJ1-1; TRBD1 is a possible D gene, resting on 6 matching bases. This material consisted of peripheral blood, taken 60 days after TCRalphabeta/CD19-depleted stem cell transplant. This receptor was obtained from a child less than two years old who had a stem cell transplant for acute myeloid leukemia, so the T cells may come from the graft donor. The DNA sequence reads TGCGCCAGCAGCCAACCCGACAGGAGTGAAGCTTTCTTT. Its protein is CASSQPDRSEAFF.